This entry is about one TCR beta chain. The antigen this receptor binds is unknown. Within one base of it there is no much larger clone, and no base qualities were kept. The time point label corresponds to: baseline before first vaccination. Vaccinee samples were obtained from the UK trials COV001 and COV002, which included a single-blind randomized controlled phase 2/3 trial of AZD1222 (ChAdOx1 nCoV-19) in healthy adults. For TCRbeta chain sequencing, PBMC samples were collected from trial participants at day 0 and at day 28 after the second dose. The data originate from a study of T cell responses to AZD1222 COVID-19 vaccine (dated by TCRdb to about 2021). About the full investigation: Because spike-specific TCR depth and breadth did not differ between the two schedules, AZD1222 recipients who got a second dose at roughly 4 weeks were pooled with those who got a second dose at roughly 12 weeks. A total of 233 trial participants underwent TCR sequencing, of whom under 220 had received two doses of AZD1222 and approximately 26 had received two doses of the MenACWY control vaccine. Trial participants were enrolled into age subgroups of 18-55, 56-69 and 70-plus years, which contained about 160, 30 and 59 TCR-sequenced participants, respectively.

The CDR3 regions of human TCRbeta chains were analyzed by immunosequencing. Under the source paper's analysis protocol: Repertoire TCRs were checked for matches against a reference library of SARS-CoV-2-specific TCRs that had been generated using the MIRA antigen-specificity platform. Breadth was defined as the fraction of unique TCRs that were SARS-CoV-2-associated, and depth was defined as the fraction of total T cells that were SARS-CoV-2-associated. Using the MIRA data, every spike-specific TCR was mapped to the spike region that the TCR reacted to and assigned to either a CD4 or a CD8 class. Log10-transformed breadth and depth values were compared by one-way ANOVA with Sidak's multiple comparisons tests. Sourced from immuneACCESS, this table was stored by TCRdb with only in-frame sequences that have V and J called. A share of the clones is absent; for the studies checked, an unresolved V gene accounts for under half, and the remainder has no known explanation. V and J calls plus clone size are reproduced from that table; the DNA served to infer D and trimming. The sample has about 160,000 clones on record, less than 95% of them singletons. About 1.4% of the sample is taken by the ten largest.

CDR1 and CDR2, looked up from the germline V gene, are MDHEN and SYDVKM. V ends up 10 bases short and J 9 bases short, with an unmatched junction base count of 9. From its cysteine to its phenylalanine, the CDR3 spans 13 amino acids. Only the CDR3 portion is preserved as DNA: 39 bases, with reading frame beginning at the first base. Results the study describes overall, beyond this receptor: Nearly half of unique spike-specific TCRs reportedly recognized epitopes outside regions mutated in the B.1.351 and B.1.1.7 variants. The whole spike protein was spanned by vaccine-associated CD4 TCRs, and dominant responses were seen in regions 160-218 and 743-854. A significant rise in spike-specific TCR breadth and depth was observed after two AZD1222 doses relative to day 0 and relative to MenACWY recipients. In the small 56-69-year group, the increase in depth fell short of significance, most likely because of low power. Conclusions about previously exposed vaccinees are limited because only a handful of AZD1222 recipients were SARS-CoV-2 seropositive at baseline. Most participants were white British and females outnumbered males, and the authors suggested that clonal diversity may have been underestimated. Because no samples from the day 14 peak response were available, repertoires could be characterized only after the peak T cell response.

The source was peripheral blood, collected on day 0 of AZD1222 vaccination. The sequence was collected from an adult in good health. The chain uses TRBV28 and TRBJ1-3; 10 bases in between match TRBD1. The DNA is as follows: TGTGCCACTGAGACAGGGGGCTCCGGCACCATATATTTT. It encodes CATETGGSGTIYF.